The 26 T cell receptor beta chains below all came from one sample that was sequenced in a study of blood T cell repertoires in COVID-19 (dated by TCRdb to the early 2020s). Library preparation employed the immunoSEQ multiplex PCR assay. In its TCRdb copy, this immuneACCESS table keeps in-frame sequences only and misses some clones. Where compared with another copy, unresolved V genes explain less than half of these, and the others have no known cause. For this sample there are over 200,000 clones; over 80% appear just once. The ten largest account for 3% to 4% of the sample. Sequencing was done on a sample of PBMCs or T cells enriched from blood (not recorded which). These receptors all come from a woman aged 25 to 39 who had been exposed to COVID-19.

The rearrangement joins TRBV5-6 to TRBJ1-6, with D tentatively TRBD1 (6 bases). Trimming took off 0 bases at V and 8 bases at J, with 15 bases between the two ends. The germline gives CDR1 SGHDT, CDR2 YYEEEE. The length of the CDR3 is 16 residues. The CDR3 spells CASSLVQGPGHSPLHF. CDR3 sequence (DNA): TGTGCCAGCAGCTTGGTCCAGGGGCCGGGGCATTCACCCCTCCACTTT.

The chain couples TRBV21-1 to TRBJ1-6. TRBV21-1 is tagged as a pseudogene. The CDR3 length is 21 residues. The CDR3 nucleotides are TGTGCCAGCAGCAAAATTGGGGGGGCCCTATTTCCACGCTCCTATAATTCACCCCTCCACTTT. Translation: CASSKIGGALFPRSYNSPLHF.

The chain uses TRBV3-1 (or the pseudogene TRBV3-2) and TRBJ1-2; TRBD1 is a possible D gene (5 bases). V was pared by 1 base and J by 1 base, with 10 bases between. The CDR3 length is 15 residues. Germline V lookup: CDR1 LGHDT, CDR2 YNNKEL (reference sequence). This CDR3 reads CASSQASGFNYGYTF. The CDR3, as DNA: TGTGCCAGCAGCCAAGCCTCAGGGTTTAACTATGGCTACACCTTC.

The CDR3 reads CAWSAQGYEQYF. The DNA for the CDR3 is TGTGCCTGGAGTGCACAGGGTTACGAGCAGTACTTC. The chain uses TRBV30 and TRBJ2-7, with D possibly TRBD1 on 6 matching bases. V was clipped by 1 base and J by 4 bases, with 8 bases between them. This CDR3 region has 12 residues. Germline V gives CDR1 GTSNPN, CDR2 SVGIG (reference sequence).

The chain has TRBV9 and TRBJ1-1; D ambiguous. There are 14 residues in the CDR3. V lost 0 bases and J 2 bases, leaving 8 bases between the germline ends. Germline V lookup: CDR1 SGDLS, CDR2 YYNGEE. CDR3 DNA sequence: TGTGCCAGCAGCGTAGGCGGGAGAAACACTGAAGCTTTCTTT. It codes for CASSVGGRNTEAFF.

V is TRBV11-3 and J is TRBJ2-7; 9 nucleotides agree with TRBD2. Losses at the gene ends were 0 bases for V and 2 bases for J; bases not matched to a gene: 2. Germline V lookup: CDR1 SGHNT, CDR2 YENEEA. CDR3 size: 15 residues. CDR3: CASSLEAGGAYEQYF. As DNA, the CDR3 is TGTGCCAGCAGCTTAGAGGCGGGGGGGGCCTACGAGCAGTACTTC.

This clone was observed a single time. The CDR3 DNA reads as TGTGCCAGCAGCGAGACTGGAATTGTCAATGAGCAGTTCTTC. This gives the protein CASSETGIVNEQFF. This chain uses TRBV7-9 with TRBJ2-1; D call uncertain. V lost 5 bases to trimming and J lost 6 bases, with 14 bases between them. This CDR3 has 14 amino acids. Germline CDR1 SEHNR, CDR2 FQNEAQ (reference sequence).

The genes are TRBV2 and TRBJ2-1, with D unclear. V lost 1 base, J lost 9 bases, and 10 bases lay in between. The CDR3 spans 13 residues. Germline CDR1 SNHLY, CDR2 FYNNEI. This CDR3 reads CASSEVSFGEQFF. The CDR3 region has the DNA TGTGCCAGCAGTGAAGTGTCCTTCGGTGAGCAGTTCTTC.

This chain links TRBV28 with TRBJ2-5; weak D call: TRBD1 (6 bases). The CDR3 loop spans 19 amino acids. Trimming stripped 1 base from V and 3 bases from J, with 24 bases between. The V gene's germline CDR1 is MDHEN and CDR2 SYDVKM. The CDR3: CASSLYERTAPGSEETQYF. The CDR3 coding sequence is TGTGCCAGCAGTTTATATGAAAGGACAGCGCCGGGGAGCGAAGAGACCCAGTACTTC.

V gene TRBV5-6 combines with J gene TRBJ2-5; maybe TRBD2 (5 bases). With 4 bases removed from V and 2 bases from J, the gap between germline ends came to 9 bases. The germline V gene has CDR1 SGHDT and CDR2 YYEEEE. The CDR3 has 13 amino acids. CDR3 amino acids: CASSTGLQETQYF. In nucleotides, the CDR3 is TGTGCCAGCAGCACGGGATTACAAGAGACCCAGTACTTC.

The chain joins TRBV19 to TRBJ1-2, with TRBD1 matching over 8 bases. The ends lost 6 bases at V and 6 bases at J; junction bases unmatched: 3. Germline V gene lookup returns CDR1 LNHDA and CDR2 SQIVND (reference sequence). The CDR3 sequence is 12 residues long. CDR3: CASRWGQDGYTF. The CDR3 bases are TGTGCCAGTAGGTGGGGACAGGATGGCTACACCTTC.

A few counts support this clone. The chain is built from TRBV24-1 and TRBJ2-1; D perhaps matches TRBD1 (7 bases). The CDR3 runs to 17 residues. Germline V lookup: CDR1 KGHDR, CDR2 SFDVKD. Trimming stripped 4 bases from V and 9 bases from J, with 24 bases between. The DNA of the CDR3 is TGTGCCACCAGTGACGTGGGTACTCAGGGGGGTAAGGTTGAGCAGTTCTTC. Translation: CATSDVGTQGGKVEQFF.

This chain joins TRBV4-2 and TRBJ2-2; TRBD2 agrees at 11 bases. Germline values: CDR1 LGHNA, CDR2 YNFKEQ. This CDR3 region has 16 residues. Trimming took 4 bases from V and 4 from J; bases not matched to a gene: 5. This chain's CDR3 is CASSPTSGSATGELFF. The CDR3 nucleotides read TGTGCCAGCAGCCCTACTAGCGGGAGCGCCACCGGGGAGCTGTTTTTT.

This chain connects TRBV9 to TRBJ1-4; possibly TRBD1 for D (5 bases). The CDR3 has 16 amino acids. Trimming took 4 bases from V and 8 from J, leaving 21 bases between them. From germline, CDR1 is SGDLS and CDR2 YYNGEE. The CDR3 spells CASSPPGGNRREKLFF. The CDR3 bases are TGTGCCAGCAGCCCTCCCGGGGGGAACAGAAGGGAAAAACTGTTTTTT.

The chain combines TRBV12-5 with TRBJ2-3; D unclear. CDR3 length equals 14 residues. The V and J ends lost 1 base and 7 bases respectively, with 12 bases between them. Per germline, CDR1 LGHNT and CDR2 FRNRAP. Here the CDR3 reads CASGLGNRGHTQYF. CDR3 sequence (DNA): TGTGCTAGTGGTTTGGGAAATAGAGGCCATACGCAGTATTTT.

This sequence joins TRBV12-5 and TRBJ2-2; 11 bases fit TRBD2. CDR3 size: 16 residues. V gave up 2 bases and J gave up 7 bases; unmatched junction bases: 6. Germline V gives CDR1 LGHNT, CDR2 FRNRAP. The CDR3 sequence is CASGLRVAGGVGELFF. The CDR3 DNA sequence: TGTGCTAGTGGTTTGAGAGTAGCGGGAGGGGTCGGGGAGCTGTTTTTT.

As DNA, the CDR3 is TGTGCCAGCAGCAAAGAGGTCCGGACTGACAATGAGCAGTTCTTC. Its protein product is CASSKEVRTDNEQFF. The chain links TRBV21-1 to TRBJ2-1; the table names TRBD2, a call not compared with the DNA. TRBV21-1 is marked as a pseudogene. This CDR3 has 15 amino acids.

Comment on this clone: Distinct nucleotide sequences in the sample also encode this CDR3. The chain has TRBV5-1 and TRBJ2-1; 10 bases match TRBD1. With 0 bases clipped from V and 8 bases from J, the junction kept 2 bases outside the gene matches. Germline V lookup: CDR1 SGHRS, CDR2 YFSETQ. The length of the CDR3 is 14 residues. The CDR3 region has the DNA TGCGCCAGCAGCTTGGGACAGGGGGCGGATGAGCAGTTCTTC. Its protein product is CASSLGQGADEQFF.

V usage is TRBV3-1 (or the pseudogene TRBV3-2) and J usage is TRBJ2-7, with 11 nucleotides matching TRBD1. V shed 4 bases and J 5 bases; nucleotides not matched to a gene: 4. In germline, CDR1 is LGHDT, CDR2 YNNKEL (reference sequence). There are 14 residues in the CDR3. The CDR3 DNA follows: TGTGCCAGCAGCCTCGGGACAGGGGGGAACGAGCAGTACTTC. It is translated as CASSLGTGGNEQYF.

V and J are TRBV10-2 and TRBJ1-6; 12 nucleotides match TRBD1. The germline V gene has CDR1 WSHSY and CDR2 SAAADI. CDR3 size: 16 residues. With V trimmed by 6 bases and J by 10 bases, 10 bases remained unmatched. The CDR3 nucleotides are TGCGCCAGCAGCGAACTCGGGACAGGGGGCGGATCACCCCTCCACTTT. Translation gives CASSELGTGGGSPLHF.

J is TRBJ2-3 and V is TRBV7-2, with D possibly being TRBD1 (6 bases). CDR1 and CDR2 (germline): SGHTA, FQGNSA. The CDR3 extends over 16 amino acids. V was pared by 1 base and J by 1 base, with 12 bases between. CDR3 residues: CASSLVGRGRTDTQYF. The CDR3 coding sequence is TGTGCCAGCAGCTTAGTTGGCAGGGGTCGCACAGATACGCAGTATTTT.

This chain links TRBV16 with TRBJ1-5; 9 nucleotides align to TRBD1. From germline, CDR1 is KGHSY and CDR2 FQNENV. The V gene end was trimmed by 1 base and the J gene end by 7 bases; junction bases not matched to a gene: 8. This CDR3 has 16 amino acids. The CDR3 region has the DNA TGTGCCAGCAGCCAATTTACAGGGGGCTTCAGGCAGCCCCAGCATTTT. This sequence encodes CASSQFTGGFRQPQHF.

This clone was counted a few times. The chain recombines TRBV18 with TRBJ1-5, with D unresolved. V was cut by 1 base and J by 7 bases, with 8 bases left in between. CDR1 is KGHSH, CDR2 LQKENI, per germline. This CDR3 spans 13 amino acids. The CDR3 loop reads CASSPQGGQPQHF. The CDR3 DNA is TGTGCCAGCTCACCACAGGGAGGCCAGCCCCAGCATTTT. Full variable domain (outside the CDR3, taken from reference TRBV18 and TRBJ1-5): NAGVMQNPRHLVRRRGQEARLRCSPMKGHSHVYWYRQLPEEGLKFMVYLQKENIIDESGMPKERFSAEFPKEGPSILRIQQVVRGDSAAYFCASSPQGGQPQHFGDGTRLSIL.

The chain couples TRBV6-2 or TRBV6-3 to TRBJ2-7, with D maybe TRBD1 (5 bases). The CDR3 runs 13 residues. Trimming removed 5 bases at V and 1 base at J, with 9 bases between. Germline V gene sequence: CDR1 MNHEY, CDR2 SVGEGT. This chain's CDR3 is CASSQTESYEQYF. The DNA for the CDR3 is TGTGCCAGCAGTCAGACAGAATCCTACGAGCAGTACTTC.

J is TRBJ2-3 and V is TRBV5-1, with 9 bases identical to TRBD2. V lost 0 bases to trimming and J lost 4 bases; unmatched junction nucleotides: 9. This CDR3 comprises 17 residues. Germline CDR1 SGHRS, CDR2 YFSETQ. The CDR3 DNA sequence: TGCGCCAGCAGCTTGGGTAGCGGGAGTTACACTGCAGATACGCAGTATTTT. Residues: CASSLGSGSYTADTQYF.

The rearrangement links TRBV10-3 to TRBJ2-1; 8 bases are a match to TRBD2. The CDR3 totals 14 residues. Germline V lookup: CDR1 ENHRY, CDR2 SYGVKD. V shed 3 bases and J 6 bases; nucleotides not matched to a gene: 4. CDR3 coding DNA: TGTGCCATCAGTGAAGGCGGGAGGTTCAATGAGCAGTTCTTC. Translating gives CAISEGGRFNEQFF.